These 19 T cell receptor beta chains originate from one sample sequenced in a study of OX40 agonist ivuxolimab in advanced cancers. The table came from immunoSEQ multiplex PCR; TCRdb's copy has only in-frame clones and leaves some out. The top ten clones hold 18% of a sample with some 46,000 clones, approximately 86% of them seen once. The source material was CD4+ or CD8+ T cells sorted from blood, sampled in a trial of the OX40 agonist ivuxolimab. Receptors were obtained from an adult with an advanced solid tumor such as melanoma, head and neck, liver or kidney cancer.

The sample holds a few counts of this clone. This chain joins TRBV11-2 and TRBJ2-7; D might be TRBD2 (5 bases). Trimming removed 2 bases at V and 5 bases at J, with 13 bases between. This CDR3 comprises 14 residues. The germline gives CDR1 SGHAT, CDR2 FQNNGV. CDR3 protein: CASSLTLGVHEQYV. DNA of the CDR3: TGTGCCAGCAGCTTAACTCTCGGGGTGCACGAGCAGTACGTC.

The CDR3 nucleotides read TGTGCCAGCAGCCCAGGATCGGGGTTAGGAAAAAATCAGCCCCAGCATTTT. Amino acids: CASSPGSGLGKNQPQHF. This chain joins TRBV9 and TRBJ1-5; unclear D gene. With 4 bases removed from V and 4 bases from J, the gap between germline ends came to 21 bases. The CDR3 consists of 17 residues. CDR1 is SGDLS and CDR2 is YYNGEE in the germline V gene.

CDR3 amino acids: CATHLGSANYGYTF. In nucleotides, the CDR3 is TGCGCCACTCACCTGGGCAGTGCTAACTATGGCTACACCTTC. V gene TRBV10-2 combines with J gene TRBJ1-2, with D unclear. The CDR3 contains 14 residues. Germline V CDR1 and CDR2: WSHSY, SAAADI. Trimming removed 10 bases at V and 0 bases at J, with 15 bases between.

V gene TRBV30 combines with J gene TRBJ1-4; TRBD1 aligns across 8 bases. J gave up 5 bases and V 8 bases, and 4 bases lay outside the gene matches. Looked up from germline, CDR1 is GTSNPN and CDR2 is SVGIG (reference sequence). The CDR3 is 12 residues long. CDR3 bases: TGTGCCGAGGGACAGGACAATGAAAAACTGTTTTTT. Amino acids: CAEGQDNEKLFF.

CDR3 amino acids: CAISEGGGSSNQPQHF. The CDR3 DNA follows: TGTGCCATCAGTGAGGGGGGCGGTAGTAGCAATCAGCCCCAGCATTTT. V gene TRBV10-3 combines with J gene TRBJ1-5; D perhaps matches TRBD1 (6 bases). CDR3 size: 16 residues. The V end lost 2 bases, the J end lost 0 bases, and 11 bases lay between the germline ends. The V gene's germline CDR1 is ENHRY and CDR2 SYGVKD.

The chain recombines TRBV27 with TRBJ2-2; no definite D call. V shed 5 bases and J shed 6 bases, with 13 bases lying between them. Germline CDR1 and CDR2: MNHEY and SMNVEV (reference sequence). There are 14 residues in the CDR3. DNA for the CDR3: TGTGCCAGCAGTAAGTCGCGGACGGCCGGGGAGCTGTTTTTT. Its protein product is CASSKSRTAGELFF.

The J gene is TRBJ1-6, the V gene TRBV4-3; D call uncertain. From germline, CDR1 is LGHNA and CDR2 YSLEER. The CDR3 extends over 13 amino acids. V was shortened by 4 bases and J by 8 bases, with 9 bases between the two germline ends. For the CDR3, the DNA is TGCGCCAGCAGCCGTATAAAGGATTCACCCCTCCACTTT. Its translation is CASSRIKDSPLHF.

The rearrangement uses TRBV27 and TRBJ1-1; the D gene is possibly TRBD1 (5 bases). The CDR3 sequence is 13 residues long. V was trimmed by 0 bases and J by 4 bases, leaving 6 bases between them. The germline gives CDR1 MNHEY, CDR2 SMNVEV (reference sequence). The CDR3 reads CASSLSGTTEAFF. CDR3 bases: TGTGCCAGCAGTTTATCAGGGACCACTGAAGCTTTCTTT.

CDR3 sequence: CASSVSQSAGYTF. The CDR3 DNA follows: TGTGCCAGCAGCGTCAGCCAGTCAGCCGGCTACACCTTC. The chain recombines TRBV9 with TRBJ1-2; the D is unclear. The V end lost 2 bases, the J end lost 8 bases, and 13 bases lay between the germline ends. CDR1 SGDLS and CDR2 YYNGEE come from the germline V gene. The CDR3 length is 13 residues.

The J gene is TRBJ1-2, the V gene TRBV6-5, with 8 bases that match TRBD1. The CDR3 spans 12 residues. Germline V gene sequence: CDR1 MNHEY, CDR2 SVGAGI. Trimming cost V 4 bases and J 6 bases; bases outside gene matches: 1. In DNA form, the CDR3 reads TGTGCCAGCAGTTTACAGGGGGATGGCTACACCTTC. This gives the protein CASSLQGDGYTF.

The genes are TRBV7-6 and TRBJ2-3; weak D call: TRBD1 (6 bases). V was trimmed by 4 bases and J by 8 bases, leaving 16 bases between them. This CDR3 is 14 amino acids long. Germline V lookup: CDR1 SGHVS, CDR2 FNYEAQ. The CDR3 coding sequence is TGTGCCAGCAGCTCCGAGGACAGTCGGGGTACGCAGTATTTT. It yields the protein CASSSEDSRGTQYF.

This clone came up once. CDR3 amino acids: CASSQDPLGTEAFF. The CDR3 nucleotides read TGCGCCAGCAGCCAAGATCCCCTGGGCACTGAAGCTTTCTTT. This chain uses TRBV4-3 with TRBJ1-1; D remains ambiguous. V gave up 0 bases and J gave up 4 bases, with 9 bases separating them. There are 14 residues in the CDR3. Germline-derived CDR1 and CDR2 are LGHNA and YSLEER.

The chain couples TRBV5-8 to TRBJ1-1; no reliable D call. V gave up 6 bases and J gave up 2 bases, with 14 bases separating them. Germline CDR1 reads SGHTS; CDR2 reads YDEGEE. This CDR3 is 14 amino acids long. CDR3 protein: CASTSGLVNTEAFF. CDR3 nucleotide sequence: TGTGCCAGCACCAGCGGACTGGTTAACACTGAAGCTTTCTTT.

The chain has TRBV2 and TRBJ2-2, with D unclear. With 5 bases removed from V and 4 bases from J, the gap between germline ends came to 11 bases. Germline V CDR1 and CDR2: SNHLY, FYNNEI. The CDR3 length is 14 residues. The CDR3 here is CASSFMTVTGELFF. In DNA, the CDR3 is TGTGCCAGCAGTTTCATGACGGTCACCGGGGAGCTGTTTTTT.

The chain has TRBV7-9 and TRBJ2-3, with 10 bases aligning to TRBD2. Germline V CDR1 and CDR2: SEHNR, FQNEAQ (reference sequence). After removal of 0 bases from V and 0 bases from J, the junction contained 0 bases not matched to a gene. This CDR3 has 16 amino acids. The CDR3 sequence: CASSLASGGSTDTQYF. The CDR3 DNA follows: TGTGCCAGCAGCTTAGCTAGCGGGGGGAGCACAGATACGCAGTATTTT.

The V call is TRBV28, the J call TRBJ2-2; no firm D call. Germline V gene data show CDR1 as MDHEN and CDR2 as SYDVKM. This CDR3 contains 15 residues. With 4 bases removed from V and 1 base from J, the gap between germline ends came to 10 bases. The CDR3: CASSSNRLNTGELFF. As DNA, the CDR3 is TGTGCCAGCAGTTCAAACAGACTGAACACCGGGGAGCTGTTTTTT.

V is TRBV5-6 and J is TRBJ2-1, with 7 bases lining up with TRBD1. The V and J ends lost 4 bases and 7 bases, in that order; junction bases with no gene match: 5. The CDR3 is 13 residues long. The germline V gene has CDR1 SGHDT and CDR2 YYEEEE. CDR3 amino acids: CASSGDSRNEQFF. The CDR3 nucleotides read TGTGCCAGCAGCGGGGACAGTCGGAATGAGCAGTTCTTC.

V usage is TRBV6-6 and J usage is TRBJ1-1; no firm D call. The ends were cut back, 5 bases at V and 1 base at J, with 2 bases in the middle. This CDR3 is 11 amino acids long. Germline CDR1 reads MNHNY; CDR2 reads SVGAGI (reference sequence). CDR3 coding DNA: TGTGCCAGCAGTAGGAACACTGAAGCTTTCTTT. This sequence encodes CASSRNTEAFF.

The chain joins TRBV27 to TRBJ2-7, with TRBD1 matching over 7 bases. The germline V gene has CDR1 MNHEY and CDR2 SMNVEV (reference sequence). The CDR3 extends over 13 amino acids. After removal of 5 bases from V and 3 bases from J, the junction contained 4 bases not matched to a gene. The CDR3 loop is CASSPGTDYEQYV. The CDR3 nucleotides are TGTGCCAGCAGTCCTGGGACAGACTACGAGCAGTACGTC.